This entry is about one T cell receptor (beta chain). Its specificity is not known. A much larger clone is a single base away; this may be a read error. It is likely a read error, because the conserved phenylalanine at the end of the CDR3 is missing. This entry belongs to a study of molecular identifiers for immune sequencing clone quantification. On the study more broadly: Split five ways in replicates, RNA from around 18,000 or 91,000 naive CD8 cells had four portions sequenced.

MiXCR was run by TCRdb on the PCR reads, yielding one entry per CDR3 protein. The data contain roughly 320,000 distinct CDR3 sequences, 20% to 25% of them singletons. Study-level findings and limits: Spiked Jurkat TCR RNA from one cell was reportedly detectable among roughly 910,000 naive cells.

V was shortened by 2 bases and J by 8 bases, with 9 bases between the two germline ends. CDR3 length: 12 residues. Germline CDR1 is SEHNR and CDR2 is FQNEAQ (reference sequence). A CD8+CD4-CCR7+CD45RA+ phenotype served as the sorting definition for naive CD8 T cells. V usage is TRBV7-9 and J usage is TRBJ1-1; D is unclear. The sample comprised naive CD8+ T cells from blood, with Jurkat cell RNA spiked in. Subset indicated: FACS-sorted CD8+CD4-CCR7+CD45RA+ naive T cells. This receptor was identified in a human donor in good health. Some libraries in this study had Jurkat cell RNA spiked in. CDR3 sequence reads: CASSLPVNEAFS. The DNA for the CDR3 is TGTGCCAGCAGCTTACCGGTGAACGAAGCTTTCTCT.